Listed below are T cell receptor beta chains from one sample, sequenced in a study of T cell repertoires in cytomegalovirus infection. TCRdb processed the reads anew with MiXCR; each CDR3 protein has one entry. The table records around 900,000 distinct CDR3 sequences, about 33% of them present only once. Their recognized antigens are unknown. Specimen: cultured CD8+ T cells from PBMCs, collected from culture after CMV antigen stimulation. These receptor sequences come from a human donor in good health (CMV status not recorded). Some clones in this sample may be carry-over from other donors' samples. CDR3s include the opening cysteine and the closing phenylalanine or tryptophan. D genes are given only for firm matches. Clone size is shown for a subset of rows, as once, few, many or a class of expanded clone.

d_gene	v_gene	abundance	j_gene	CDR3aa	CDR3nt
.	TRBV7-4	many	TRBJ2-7	CASSLMMGDTYEQYF	TGTGCCAGCAGCTTAATGATGGGGGACACCTACGAGCAGTACTTC
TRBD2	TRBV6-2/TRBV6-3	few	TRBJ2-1	CASNPLGGASFNEQFF	TGTGCCAGCAATCCCCTCGGGGGGGCGTCCTTTAATGAGCAGTTCTTC
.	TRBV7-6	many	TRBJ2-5	CASSLADRNIVRIHLHQETQYF	TGTGCCAGCAGCTTAGCAGACAGGAACATTGTGAGAATTCATTTACATCAAGAGACCCAGTACTTC
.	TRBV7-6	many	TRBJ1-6	CASSLGPFIQGGYNSPLHF	TGTGCCAGCAGCTTAGGCCCCTTCATCCAAGGGGGCTATAATTCACCCCTCCACTTT
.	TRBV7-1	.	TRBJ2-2	CASMESRTAQVGELFF	TGTGCCAGCATGGAGTCCAGGACAGCCCAGGTCGGGGAGCTGTTTTTT
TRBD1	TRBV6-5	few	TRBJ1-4	CASSYRRGLANEKLFF	TGTGCCAGCAGTTACCGTAGGGGGCTGGCTAATGAAAAACTGTTTTTT
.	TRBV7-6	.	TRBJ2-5	CASSQDSGETQYF	TGTGCCAGCAGCCAAGACAGTGGCGAGACCCAGTACTTC
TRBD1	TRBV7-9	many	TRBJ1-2	CASRYPGDSLSNYGYTF	TGTGCCAGCAGGTATCCTGGGGACAGCCTATCTAACTATGGCTACACCTTC
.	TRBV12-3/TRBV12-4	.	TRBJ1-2	CAHPLRYGYTF	TGTGCCCATCCGCTCCGCTATGGCTACACCTTC
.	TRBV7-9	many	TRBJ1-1	CASSLVDTEAFF	TGTGCCAGCAGCTTAGTCGACACTGAAGCTTTCTTT
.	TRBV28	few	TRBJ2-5	CASSSQQGETQYF	TGTGCCAGCAGTTCGCAACAGGGCGAGACCCAGTACTTC
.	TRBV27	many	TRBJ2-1	CASSLRGLYNEQFF	TGTGCCAGCAGTTTACGAGGTCTGTACAATGAGCAGTTCTTC
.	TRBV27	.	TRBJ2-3	CASSPFFGVGDTQYF	TGTGCCAGCAGTCCCTTTTTTGGAGTGGGAGATACGCAGTATTTT
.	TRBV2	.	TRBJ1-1	CASRGGAGAFF	TGTGCCAGCAGGGGGGGGGCCGGAGCTTTCTTT
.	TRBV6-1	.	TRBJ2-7	CASSWGPENEQYF	TGTGCCAGCAGTTGGGGGCCAGAGAACGAGCAGTACTTC
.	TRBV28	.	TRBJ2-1	CASSFDTRDEQFF	TGTGCCAGCAGTTTCGATACGAGGGATGAGCAGTTCTTC
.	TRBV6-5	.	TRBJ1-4	CASSSGQLLRGEKLFF	TGTGCCAGCAGTTCTGGACAGCTCCTAAGAGGTGAAAAACTGTTTTTT
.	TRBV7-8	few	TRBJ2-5	CASSPRGSETQYF	TGTGCCAGCAGCCCTCGGGGGAGTGAGACCCAGTACTTC
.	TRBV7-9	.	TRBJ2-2	CASSTTDYLNTGELFF	TGTGCCAGCAGCACCACCGACTATTTAAACACCGGGGAGCTGTTTTTT
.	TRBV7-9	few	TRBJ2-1	CASSPRQVVYNEQFF	TGTGCCAGCAGCCCCCGACAGGTGGTCTACAATGAGCAGTTCTTC
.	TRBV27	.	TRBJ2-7	CASSPQGIWFEQYF	TGTGCCAGCAGTCCCCAGGGGATATGGTTCGAGCAGTACTTC
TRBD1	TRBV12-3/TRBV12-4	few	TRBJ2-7	CASSFGDRVEQYF	TGTGCCAGCAGTTTCGGGGACAGGGTCGAGCAGTACTTC
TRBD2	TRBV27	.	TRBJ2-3	CASRGGGGITDTQYF	TGTGCCAGCAGGGGCGGGGGGGGAATAACAGATACGCAGTATTTT
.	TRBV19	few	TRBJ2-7	CASSSSVNPFYEQYF	TGTGCCAGTAGTAGCTCTGTAAATCCGTTCTACGAGCAGTACTTC
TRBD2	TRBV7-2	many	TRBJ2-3	CASSLGTSGGSTDTQYF	TGTGCCAGCAGCTTAGGGACTAGCGGGGGGTCCACAGATACGCAGTATTTT
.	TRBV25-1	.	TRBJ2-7	CASSEYFAGTIYEQYF	TGTGCCAGCAGTGAATACTTTGCGGGGACCATCTACGAGCAGTACTTC
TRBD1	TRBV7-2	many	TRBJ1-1	CASSSLDRADTEAFF	TGTGCCAGCAGCTCACTCGACAGGGCAGACACTGAAGCTTTCTTT
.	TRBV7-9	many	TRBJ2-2	CASSLKSPKLGELFF	TGTGCCAGCAGCCTAAAGAGTCCCAAACTCGGGGAGCTGTTTTTT
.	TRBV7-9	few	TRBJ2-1	CASSLEKNEQFF	TGTGCCAGCAGCTTAGAGAAAAATGAGCAGTTCTTC
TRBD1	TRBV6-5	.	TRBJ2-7	CASRNGQVGPYEQYF	TGTGCCAGCAGAAACGGACAGGTTGGTCCCTACGAGCAGTACTTC
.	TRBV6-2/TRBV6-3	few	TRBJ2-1	CASSSQRSSYNEQFF	TGTGCCAGCAGCTCCCAGCGGAGCTCCTACAATGAGCAGTTCTTC
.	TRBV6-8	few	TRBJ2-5	CASRERGAQTQYF	TGTGCCAGCAGGGAGAGGGGCGCCCAGACCCAGTACTTC
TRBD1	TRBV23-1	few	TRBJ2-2	CASSQSSTGGGTGELFF	TGCGCCAGCAGTCAATCTTCGACAGGGGGCGGCACCGGGGAGCTGTTTTTT
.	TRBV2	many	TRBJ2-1	CASSEAREVNEQFF	TGTGCCAGCAGTGAAGCCCGAGAGGTGAATGAGCAGTTCTTC
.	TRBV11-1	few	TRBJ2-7	CASSLEGSEQYF	TGTGCCAGCAGCTTGGAGGGTTCAGAGCAGTACTTC
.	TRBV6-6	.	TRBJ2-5	CASSGLKETQYF	TGTGCCAGCAGTGGGTTAAAAGAGACCCAGTACTTC
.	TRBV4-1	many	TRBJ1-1	CASLEKPGRLNTEAFF	TGCGCCAGCCTAGAAAAACCGGGACGGCTGAACACTGAAGCTTTCTTT
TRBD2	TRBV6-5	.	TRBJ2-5	CASSYSWGGVGGETQYF	TGTGCCAGCAGTTACTCCTGGGGGGGGGTGGGTGGGGAGACCCAGTACTTC
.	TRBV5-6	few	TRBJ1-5	CASSLQDGQPQHF	TGTGCCAGCAGCTTACAGGATGGTCAGCCCCAGCATTTT
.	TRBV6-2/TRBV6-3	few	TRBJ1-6	CASSPQGVRNSPLHF	TGTGCCAGCAGTCCACAGGGCGTACGGAATTCACCCCTCCACTTT
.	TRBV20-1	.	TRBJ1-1	CSARDFRGNTEAFF	TGCAGTGCTAGAGACTTCAGGGGGAACACTGAAGCTTTCTTT